The 15 T cell receptor beta chains listed next were all sequenced from one sample in a study of T cells in Graves' hyperthyroidism and ophthalmopathy. Amplified regions were TCR beta CDR3 sequences from RNA transcripts. Initially, a first-round RT-PCR of the TCR CDR3 employed the HTBI primer set. TCRdb independently ran MiXCR on the multiplex PCR reads; one entry per CDR3 protein. The sample yields roughly 570,000 distinct CDR3 sequences, under 60% seen once. The sequenced sample consisted of peripheral blood or thyroid tissue (not recorded which). These receptors were taken from a woman aged 18 to 35 with Graves' hyperthyroidism.

This clonotype has ten or more counts. CDR3: CASSLPSPPYEQYF. As DNA, the CDR3 is TGTGCCAGCAGCTTGCCTTCTCCCCCCTACGAGCAGTACTTC. The chain uses TRBV5-6 and TRBJ2-7, with unresolved D. CDR3 length: 14 amino acids. V dropped 1 base and J dropped 2 bases, with 10 bases sitting between them. The germline V gene has CDR1 SGHDT and CDR2 YYEEEE.

The V and J genes are TRBV20-1 and TRBJ2-7, with unresolved D. V was trimmed by 1 base and J by 5 bases, leaving 12 bases between them. The CDR3 runs 13 residues. Looked up from germline, CDR1 is DFQATT and CDR2 is SNEGSKA (reference sequence). The chain's CDR3 is CSARVPRTNEQYF. The CDR3 DNA is TGCAGTGCTAGAGTTCCCAGAACCAACGAGCAGTACTTC.

This clonotype was picked up many times. V gene TRBV5-4 combines with J gene TRBJ1-1, with 8 bases that match TRBD1. CDR1 is SGHNT, CDR2 YYREEE, per germline (reference sequence). The CDR3 runs 16 residues. After removal of 4 bases from V and 5 bases from J, the junction contained 13 bases not matched to a gene. The DNA for the CDR3 is TGTGCCAGCAGCCCTTATTCCGGGACAGGAAGGACTGAAGCTTTCTTT. It codes for CASSPYSGTGRTEAFF.

This chain joins TRBV9 and TRBJ2-2, with D possibly being TRBD1 (5 bases). Germline values: CDR1 SGDLS, CDR2 YYNGEE. Trimming stripped 4 bases from V and 7 bases from J, with 8 bases between. This CDR3 has 12 amino acids. The CDR3 DNA sequence: TGTGCCAGCAGCAAAGGGGACGGGGAGCTGTTTTTT. It is translated as CASSKGDGELFF.

Comments on this clonotype: This may come from a read error, since a much larger clone is one base off. The CDR3 sequence: CASDHPYEQYF. CDR3 sequence (DNA): TGTGCCAGCGATCACCCTTACGAGCAGTACTTC. The chain has TRBV6-2 or TRBV6-3 and TRBJ2-7; no definite D call. Germline V CDR1 and CDR2: MNHEY, SVGEGT. V gave up 8 bases and J gave up 4 bases, with 9 bases separating them. This CDR3 has 11 amino acids.

The rearrangement links TRBV29-1 to TRBJ2-7; 7 nucleotides agree with TRBD1. V shed 4 bases and J 7 bases; nucleotides not matched to a gene: 10. There are 13 residues in the CDR3. Germline CDR1 SQVTM, CDR2 ANQGSEA. CDR3 DNA: TGCAGCGTTGCCGGACAGGTCGGAAATGAGCAGTACTTC. It is translated as CSVAGQVGNEQYF.

This clonotype was seen ten or more times. The J gene is TRBJ2-2, the V gene TRBV19; D is ambiguous. Germline CDR1 LNHDA, CDR2 SQIVND (reference sequence). The V gene lost 6 bases and the J gene lost 4 bases, with 9 bases spanning the gap. The CDR3 is 13 amino acids. As DNA, the CDR3 is TGTGCCAGTAGGGGCAGCCCCACCGGGGAGCTGTTTTTT. As protein: CASRGSPTGELFF.

This clonotype appeared many times. The chain combines TRBV5-1 with TRBJ2-5; possible D gene TRBD1, 6 bases. Trimming removed 0 bases at V and 7 bases at J, with 10 bases between. The CDR3 length is 13 residues. CDR1 is SGHRS and CDR2 is YFSETQ in the germline V gene. The CDR3 DNA reads TGCGCCAGCAGCTTGGCCAGGGGTGGGACCCAGTACTTC. It translates to CASSLARGGTQYF.

This clonotype was observed once. Its ends do not fully match the called genes, so a read error is possible. The chain is built from TRBV7-2 and TRBJ2-1, with 9 bases aligning to TRBD2. Germline CDR1 and CDR2: SGHTA and FQGNSA. The CDR3 totals 14 residues. CDR3 sequence (DNA): TGTGCCGGCAGCATTGGACTAGCGTCCAATGAGCAGTTCTTC. Protein: CAGSIGLASNEQFF.

About this clonotype itself: A much larger clone is a single base away; this may be a read error. The V and J genes are TRBV7-9 and TRBJ1-3; D call uncertain. Trimming took off 3 bases at V and 8 bases at J, with 8 bases between the two ends. The germline V gene encodes CDR1 SEHNR and CDR2 FQNEAQ (reference sequence). This CDR3 has 12 residues. The CDR3 protein is CASSLKWDTIYF. The CDR3, as DNA: TGTGCCAGCAGCTTGAAATGGGACACCATATATTTT.

This clonotype was counted at least ten times. The chain employs TRBV20-1 and TRBJ2-2; 15 bases map to TRBD2. V shed 5 bases, J shed 6 bases, and the junction held 10 bases outside the gene matches. The CDR3 is 17 amino acids. Germline values: CDR1 DFQATT, CDR2 SNEGSKA (reference sequence). The CDR3 region has the DNA TGCAGTGCTTTTACCGGGACTAGCGGGAGGCTGGCCGGGGAGCTGTTTTTT. As protein: CSAFTGTSGRLAGELFF.

Many counts were recorded for this clonotype. This rearrangement joins TRBV20-1 to TRBJ2-7; unclear D gene. V lost 1 base and J lost 9, with 19 bases in between. The CDR3 covers 14 residues. CDR1 is DFQATT, CDR2 SNEGSKA, per germline (reference sequence). This CDR3 reads CSARAQRGPDAQYF. The CDR3 nucleotides are TGCAGTGCTAGAGCACAACGCGGACCGGACGCGCAGTACTTC.

The chain recombines TRBV12-3 or TRBV12-4 with TRBJ2-7; 13 nucleotides match TRBD2. Losses at the gene ends were 3 bases for V and 6 bases for J; bases not matched to a gene: 5. This CDR3 is 15 amino acids long. The CDR3 nucleotides are TGTGCCAGCAGTTTTTACGGGACTAGCGGGACCGAGCAGTACTTC. It specifies CASSFYGTSGTEQYF.

In the case of this clonotype: The germline gene is not matched at one end of the junction; a read error may be the cause. V is TRBV13 and J is TRBJ1-3; no firm D call. Germline lookup yields CDR1 PRHDT and CDR2 FYEKMQ (reference sequence). The CDR3 length is 15 residues. Here the CDR3 reads CACSLGRYSGNTIYF. CDR3 in DNA: TGTGCCTGCAGCTTAGGCCGTTACTCTGGAAACACCATATATTTT.

There are many counts of this clonotype. The chain couples TRBV7-9 to TRBJ1-5; no firm D call. The V end was cut by 2 bases, the J end by 2 bases, with 10 bases between. The CDR3 has 15 residues. Germline V lookup: CDR1 SEHNR, CDR2 FQNEAQ (reference sequence). The CDR3 sequence is CASSLSVSGNQPQHF. CDR3 DNA: TGTGCCAGCAGCTTATCCGTAAGCGGCAATCAGCCCCAGCATTTT. Complete variable domain (other parts from reference TRBV7-9 and TRBJ1-5): DTGVSQNPRHKITKRGQNVTFRCDPISEHNRLYWYRQTLGQGPEFLTYFQNEAQLEKSRLLSDRFSAERPKGSFSTLEIQRTEQGDSAMYLCASSLSVSGNQPQHFGDGTRLSIL.